This passage covers 28 T cell receptor beta chains from one sample sequenced in a study of shared clonotypes between healthy human individuals (TCRdb year 2020). Library preparation used the immunoSEQ multiplex PCR assay. The clones in this table, taken by TCRdb from immuneACCESS, are in-frame only. Not every clone is retained; where verified, under half of the shortfall comes from an unresolved V gene, and the cause of the rest is unknown. Within this sample are around 440,000 clones, with 60% to 80% of them counted one time only. The ten largest clones capture approximately 12% of the sample. The sequenced sample was PBMCs. These receptors all come from a woman between 40 and 50 years old in good health. Some clones in this sample may be carry-over from other donors' samples.

The table lists this clone with a count of one. The chain has TRBV5-1 and TRBJ2-7, with D perhaps matching TRBD1 (6 bases). Looked up from germline, CDR1 is SGHRS and CDR2 is YFSETQ. Trimming took off 0 bases at V and 3 bases at J, with 13 bases between the two ends. This CDR3 has 15 amino acids. CDR3: CASSLGGGPYYEQYF. DNA of the CDR3: TGCGCCAGCAGCTTGGGAGGGGGACCCTACTACGAGCAGTACTTC. Together with reference TRBV5-1 and TRBJ2-7, the CDR3 gives the full variable domain: KAGVTQTPRYLIKTRGQQVTLSCSPISGHRSVSWYQQTPGQGLQFLFEYFSETQRNKGNFPGRFSGRQFSNSRSEMNVSTLELGDSALYLCASSLGGGPYYEQYFGPGTRLTVT.

Remarks on this clone: An end of the junction does not agree with germline; a read error may underlie this. The chain is built from TRBV9 and TRBJ1-5; TRBD1 is a possible D gene (5 bases). Germline CDR1 is SGDLS and CDR2 is YYNGEE. This CDR3 has 15 amino acids. The CDR3 spells CASGVAGQGGQPQHF. CDR3 nucleotides: TGTGCCAGCGGCGTAGCTGGTCAGGGCGGTCAGCCCCAGCATTTT.

The chain combines TRBV30 with TRBJ2-7; either TRBD1 or TRBD2 may supply D (5 bases each). The CDR3 has 14 residues. Per the germline V gene, CDR1 is GTSNPN and CDR2 is SVGIG (reference sequence). V dropped 0 bases and J dropped 12 bases, with 21 bases sitting between them. CDR3 sequence reads: CAWSVFGAIRAGYF. In DNA, the CDR3 is TGTGCCTGGAGTGTTTTCGGGGCGATACGAGCAGGGTACTTC.

A word on this clone: A much larger clone lies one base from this, so it may be a read error. V usage is TRBV5-1 and J usage is TRBJ1-4; a possible D gene is TRBD1 (6 bases). Trimming took 3 bases from V and 6 from J, leaving 15 bases between them. Germline lookup yields CDR1 SGHRS and CDR2 YFSETQ. The CDR3 has 15 amino acids. The CDR3 DNA sequence: TGCGCCAGCAGCTCGGGGTCCAGGGGCGATGAAAAACTGTTTTTT. Translation: CASSSGSRGDEKLFF. The full variable domain, in which reference TRBV5-1 and TRBJ1-4 provide the parts outside the CDR3, is KAGVTQTPRYLIKTRGQQVTLSCSPISGHRSVSWYQQTPGQGLQFLFEYFSETQRNKGNFPGRFSGRQFSNSRSEMNVSTLELGDSALYLCASSSGSRGDEKLFFGSGTQLSVL.

This clone has ten or more counts. Other DNA sequences within the sample encode an identical CDR3. The chain has TRBV7-9 and TRBJ1-1; the D gene is possibly TRBD1 (5 bases). This CDR3 spans 15 amino acids. CDR1 and CDR2 from the germline V gene are SEHNR and FQNEAQ (reference sequence). V lost 5 bases and J 5 bases, leaving 18 bases between the germline ends. The CDR3 protein is CASSPETARRTEAFF. For the CDR3, the DNA is TGTGCCAGCAGCCCTGAGACAGCCCGGCGGACTGAAGCTTTCTTT.

J is TRBJ1-1 and V is TRBV28, with D possibly TRBD1 on 6 matching bases. The germline CDR1 and CDR2 sequences are MDHEN and SYDVKM. The CDR3 consists of 17 residues. V lost 6 bases to trimming and J lost 4 bases, with 24 bases between them. The CDR3 spells CASSSLFKGEGGTEAFF. For the CDR3, the DNA is TGTGCCAGCAGCTCCTTGTTTAAGGGGGAGGGGGGCACTGAAGCTTTCTTT.

Regarding this clone: This sequence is one base from a far larger clone and is likely a read error. Other DNA sequences from this sample encode an identical CDR3 as well. DNA of the CDR3: TGTGCTAGCGGTAGCGGGCGGCCTAATGAAAAACTGTTTTTT. Amino acids: CASGSGRPNEKLFF. This chain uses TRBV6-4 with TRBJ1-4; D unclear. CDR3 length: 14 amino acids. CDR1 is MRHNA, CDR2 SNTAGT, per germline.

In its sample, this clone was seen many times. The chain couples TRBV10-2 to TRBJ1-1; D unresolved. Germline V gives CDR1 WSHSY, CDR2 SAAADI. The CDR3 covers 11 residues. Trimming left V 6 bases short and J 5 bases short, with 7 bases between. CDR3: CASRGDTEAFF. The CDR3 bases are TGCGCCAGCAGAGGAGATACTGAAGCTTTCTTT.

This chain connects TRBV6-4 to TRBJ2-5, with a tentative D call TRBD1 (6 bases). The CDR3 consists of 14 residues. Per the germline V gene, CDR1 is MRHNA and CDR2 is SNTAGT. V shed 6 bases and J shed 3 bases, with 14 bases lying between them. Here the CDR3 reads CASSADSRKETQYF. The DNA for the CDR3 is TGTGCCAGCAGCGCGGACAGCAGAAAAGAGACCCAGTACTTC.

The chain has TRBV6-4 and TRBJ2-3; tentatively, D is TRBD1 (6 bases). Looked up from germline, CDR1 is MRHNA and CDR2 is SNTAGT. Trimming removed 3 bases at V and 6 bases at J, with 10 bases between. This CDR3 comprises 13 residues. The CDR3 loop is CASSETGLDTQYF. As DNA, the CDR3 is TGTGCCAGCAGTGAAACAGGGCTGGATACGCAGTATTTT.

This clone showed up just once. V and J are TRBV10-3 and TRBJ1-2; 11 bases align to TRBD1. The CDR3 is 15 residues long. Germline assignment: CDR1 ENHRY and CDR2 SYGVKD. Trimming removed 6 bases from V and 5 bases from J; junction bases left unmatched: 8. CDR3 amino acids: CAISGGQGGPYGYTF. DNA of the CDR3: TGTGCCATCAGCGGGGGACAGGGGGGCCCGTATGGCTACACCTTC.

The rearrangement joins TRBV25-1 to TRBJ2-1; the match to TRBD1 covers 8 bases. Germline trimming cut 3 bases from V and 8 bases from J; bases unmatched to any gene: 3. This CDR3 is 13 amino acids long. Germline V gives CDR1 MGHDK, CDR2 SYGVNS. The CDR3 is CASSETGEDEQFF. In DNA form, the CDR3 reads TGTGCCAGCAGTGAGACAGGGGAGGATGAGCAGTTCTTC. The full variable domain, completed using reference TRBV25-1 and TRBJ2-1, is EADIYQTPRYLVIGTGKKITLECSQTMGHDKMYWYQQDPGMELHLIHYSYGVNSTEKGDLSSESTVSRIRTEHFPLTLESARPSHTSQYLCASSETGEDEQFFGPGTRLTVL.

This clone appeared a single time. The chain recombines TRBV28 with TRBJ2-3, with D hard to call. The CDR3 sequence is 15 residues long. With 8 bases removed from V and 0 bases from J, the gap between germline ends came to 15 bases. The germline V gene encodes CDR1 MDHEN and CDR2 SYDVKM. Here the CDR3 DNA reads TGTGCCAGCTCCCCATTCGGGTGGAGCACAGATACGCAGTATTTT. It codes for CASSPFGWSTDTQYF. The whole variable domain, filled in from reference TRBV28 and TRBJ2-3, reads DVKVTQSSRYLVKRTGEKVFLECVQDMDHENMFWYRQDPGLGLRLIYFSYDVKMKEKGDIPEGYSVSREKKERFSLILESASTNQTSMYLCASSPFGWSTDTQYFGPGTRLTVL.

The genes are TRBV7-2 and TRBJ1-1; 8 bases agree with TRBD1. This CDR3 has 14 residues. CDR1 SGHTA and CDR2 FQGNSA come from the germline V gene. J lost 7 bases, V lost 2 bases, and 6 bases had no gene match. DNA of the CDR3: TGTGCCAGCAGCTTACCCGACAGGGGTGGTGAAGCTTTCTTT. Protein: CASSLPDRGGEAFF.

The chain employs TRBV7-8 and TRBJ2-2, with a weak D call TRBD2 (5 bases). V was cut by 4 bases and J by 1 base, with 7 bases left in between. CDR1 and CDR2 (germline): SGHVS, FQNEAQ. CDR3 size: 14 residues. The CDR3 DNA reads TGTGCCAGCAGCTCGGGAAAGAACACCGGGGAGCTGTTTTTT. Translation: CASSSGKNTGELFF.

Regarding this clone: A much larger clone differs from this one at a single base, so this may be a read error. CDR3 in DNA: TGCGCCAGCAGCCCCCACAGGAATGCGAACACCGGGGAGCTGTTTTTT. Its translation: CASSPHRNANTGELFF. V gene TRBV5-1 combines with J gene TRBJ2-2; maybe TRBD1 (5 bases). V gave up 4 bases and J gave up 0 bases, with 13 bases separating them. This CDR3 has 16 residues. CDR1 and CDR2 from the germline V gene are SGHRS and YFSETQ.

The V and J genes are TRBV28 and TRBJ2-7, with TRBD1 as a possible D gene (6 bases). The CDR3 is made up of 15 amino acids. The germline V gene encodes CDR1 MDHEN and CDR2 SYDVKM. V gave up 5 bases and J gave up 1 base, with 15 bases separating them. The CDR3 loop reads CASSPRTAWSYEQYF. The CDR3 DNA sequence: TGTGCCAGCAGTCCCCGGACAGCATGGTCCTACGAGCAGTACTTC.

Notes on this clone: This likely stems from a read error, as it lies one base from a far larger clone. V is TRBV5-4 and J is TRBJ2-1; no reliable D call. This CDR3 comprises 13 residues. The germline gives CDR1 SGHNT, CDR2 YYREEE (reference sequence). CDR3 amino acids: CASRLDSYNEQLF. The CDR3 nucleotides are TGTGCCAGCAGGCTAGACTCCTACAATGAGCAGCTCTTC.

This clone was seen more than once but under ten times. The chain joins TRBV6-9 to TRBJ1-5; D ambiguous. CDR1 is MNHGY, CDR2 SVAAGI, per germline. This CDR3 spans 17 amino acids. Trimming cost V 0 bases and J 6 bases, with 18 bases left between them. In DNA, the CDR3 is TGTGCCAGCAGTTATTCTTGGGGAGTTGGGGATTGTCAGCCCCAGCATTTT. It specifies CASSYSWGVGDCQPQHF.

This chain links TRBV9 with TRBJ2-7, with D uncertain. V dropped 0 bases and J dropped 4 bases, with 14 bases sitting between them. Germline V gene lookup returns CDR1 SGDLS and CDR2 YYNGEE. The CDR3 has 15 residues. The DNA of the CDR3 is TGTGCCAGCAGCGTAGAGGCGCAGAACGTATACGAGCAGTACTTC. Encoded protein: CASSVEAQNVYEQYF.

V is TRBV7-9 and J is TRBJ1-3; D not resolved. The germline V gene has CDR1 SEHNR and CDR2 FQNEAQ (reference sequence). The CDR3 consists of 13 residues. With 3 bases removed from V and 3 bases from J, the gap between germline ends came to 6 bases. CDR3 protein: CASSLGGGNTIYF. CDR3 coding DNA: TGTGCCAGCAGCTTGGGAGGTGGAAACACCATATATTTT. The complete variable domain, with remaining parts taken from reference TRBV7-9 and TRBJ1-3, reads DTGVSQNPRHKITKRGQNVTFRCDPISEHNRLYWYRQTLGQGPEFLTYFQNEAQLEKSRLLSDRFSAERPKGSFSTLEIQRTEQGDSAMYLCASSLGGGNTIYFGEGSWLTVV.

This clone showed up many times. The chain employs TRBV5-1 and TRBJ2-7, with 12 bases matching TRBD1. This CDR3 spans 14 amino acids. Trimming at V came to 3 bases and at J to 6 bases, leaving 4 bases not matched to a gene. The germline gives CDR1 SGHRS, CDR2 YFSETQ. The CDR3 DNA follows: TGCGCCAGCAGCTGGGACAGGGGGCTCACCGAGCAGTACTTC. It translates to CASSWDRGLTEQYF. Complete variable domain (other parts from reference TRBV5-1 and TRBJ2-7): KAGVTQTPRYLIKTRGQQVTLSCSPISGHRSVSWYQQTPGQGLQFLFEYFSETQRNKGNFPGRFSGRQFSNSRSEMNVSTLELGDSALYLCASSWDRGLTEQYFGPGTRLTVT.

This chain's CDR3 is CASSRRGLATYNEQFF. Written as DNA, the CDR3 is TGTGCCAGCTCACGCCGGGGACTGGCAACCTACAATGAGCAGTTCTTC. The V and J genes are TRBV18 and TRBJ2-1; TRBD2 is a possible D gene (6 bases). Germline CDR1 is KGHSH and CDR2 is LQKENI. The CDR3 covers 16 residues. Trimming cost V 4 bases and J 2 bases, with 15 bases left between them.

V is TRBV7-3 and J is TRBJ1-4; D is ambiguous. This CDR3 contains 15 residues. The V end was cut by 5 bases, the J end by 3 bases, with 13 bases between. In germline, CDR1 is SGHTA, CDR2 FQGTGA. This chain's CDR3 is CASSLGRGPNEKLFF. CDR3 nucleotides: TGTGCCAGCAGCCTAGGCCGGGGTCCTAATGAAAAACTGTTTTTT.

The chain carries TRBV5-1 and TRBJ2-7; D might be TRBD1 (6 bases). V lost 2 bases to trimming and J lost 2 bases, with 14 bases between them. The CDR3 is made up of 15 amino acids. Germline CDR1 reads SGHRS; CDR2 reads YFSETQ. The CDR3 region has the DNA TGCGCCAGCAGCTTCCCCGGGACACCAACCTACGAGCAGTACTTC. Translated: CASSFPGTPTYEQYF.

As to this clone: Only one base separates this from a far larger clonotype, so it likely reflects a read error. J is TRBJ1-1 and V is TRBV10-1; D uncertain. Looked up from germline, CDR1 is WNHNN and CDR2 is SYGVQD (reference sequence). Trimming took off 7 bases at V and 2 bases at J, with 11 bases between the two ends. The CDR3 has 13 residues. The CDR3 coding sequence is TGCGCCAGCAAGGGAGGTGCAAACACTGAAGCTTTCTTT. Encoded protein: CASKGGANTEAFF.

The V gene is TRBV19, the J gene TRBJ2-1; D might be TRBD2 (6 bases). Germline V gives CDR1 LNHDA, CDR2 SQIVND (reference sequence). Trimming took 5 bases from V and 3 from J, leaving 11 bases between them. This CDR3 has 14 amino acids. Written as DNA, the CDR3 is TGTGCCAGTAGTGTTGGGGACTTCTACAATGAGCAGTTCTTC. It specifies CASSVGDFYNEQFF.

J is TRBJ1-2 and V is TRBV4-1; D unresolved. Germline-derived CDR1 and CDR2 are MGHRA and YSYEKL. The V end was cut by 1 base, the J end by 4 bases, with 10 bases between. This CDR3 spans 14 amino acids. The CDR3 coding sequence is TGCGCCAGCAGCCAAGCTGCGGGCCTCTATGGCTACACCTTC. This encodes CASSQAAGLYGYTF.